The present T cell receptor beta chain was sequenced within a study of CD8 T cells in ankylosing spondylitis. As for this clonotype: Its cognate antigen is unknown.

The CDR3 contains 15 residues. The V segment lost 2 bases and the J segment 0 bases; nucleotides outside the gene matches: 1. The germline V gene has CDR1 LGHDT and CDR2 YNNKEL (reference sequence). General study findings and limits: Earlier literature documents some of the motif variants in reactive arthritis synovial fluid and blood. As reported, disease-linked clones showed significant enrichment in matched ankylosing spondylitis synovial fluid. A motif in TCR beta, a set of roughly eight highly homologous variants, appeared characteristic of ankylosing spondylitis blood.

TCRdb re-called the 5' RACE reads through MiXCR, storing one row per CDR3 protein. The sample yields some 270,000 distinct CDR3 sequences, 18% seen once. This TCR was recovered from a male donor with ankylosing spondylitis or in good health (not recorded which). Input material: blood, either unsorted or a sorted T cell fraction (not recorded which). The chain uses TRBV3-1 and TRBJ2-1; 7 bases line up with TRBD1. Here the CDR3 DNA reads TGTGCCAGCAGCCAAACAGGGGCCTCCTACAATGAGCAGTTCTTC. Residues: CASSQTGASYNEQFF.